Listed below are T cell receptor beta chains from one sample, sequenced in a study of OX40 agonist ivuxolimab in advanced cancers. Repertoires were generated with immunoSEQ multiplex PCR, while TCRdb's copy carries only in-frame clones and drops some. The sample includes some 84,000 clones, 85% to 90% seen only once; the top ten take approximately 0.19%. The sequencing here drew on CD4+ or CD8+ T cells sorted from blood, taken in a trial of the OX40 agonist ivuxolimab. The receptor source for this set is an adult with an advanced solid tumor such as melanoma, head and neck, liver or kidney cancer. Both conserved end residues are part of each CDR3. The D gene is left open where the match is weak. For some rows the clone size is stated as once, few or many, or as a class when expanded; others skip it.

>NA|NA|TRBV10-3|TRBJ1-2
CAIGAANYGYTF
TGTGCCATCGGGGCAGCTAACTATGGCTACACCTTC
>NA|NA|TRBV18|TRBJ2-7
CASSPGAQEQYF
TGTGCCAGCTCACCCGGAGCCCAGGAGCAGTACTTC
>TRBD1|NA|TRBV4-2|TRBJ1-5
CASSQDDREGNQPQHF
TGTGCCAGCAGCCAAGATGACAGGGAAGGCAATCAGCCCCAGCATTTT
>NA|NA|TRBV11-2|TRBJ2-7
CASSTIEGKGGEQYF
TGTGCCAGCAGCACAATAGAGGGGAAAGGAGGCGAGCAGTACTTC
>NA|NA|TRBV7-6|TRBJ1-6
CASSLGGGGSYNSPLHF
TGTGCCAGCAGCTTAGGTGGGGGAGGGTCCTATAATTCACCCCTCCACTTT
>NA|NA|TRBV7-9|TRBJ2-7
CASSLGSGDLAEQYF
TGTGCCAGCAGCTTAGGATCAGGGGACCTGGCCGAGCAGTACTTC
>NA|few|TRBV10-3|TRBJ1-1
CAIKTVNEAFF
TGTGCCATAAAGACAGTTAATGAAGCTTTCTTT
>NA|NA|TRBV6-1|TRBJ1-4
CASSSLTENEKLFF
TGTGCCAGCAGTTCCTTAACGGAGAATGAAAAACTGTTTTTT
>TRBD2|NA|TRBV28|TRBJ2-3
CASGTGLAGRTDTQYF
TGTGCCAGCGGGACGGGGCTAGCGGGACGTACAGATACGCAGTATTTT
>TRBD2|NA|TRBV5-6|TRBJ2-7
CASSLAAGAHEQYF
TGTGCCAGCAGCTTGGCAGCGGGAGCCCACGAGCAGTACTTC
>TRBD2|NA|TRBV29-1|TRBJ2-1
CSVEKGTSGSYNEQFF
TGCAGCGTTGAGAAAGGAACTAGCGGATCCTACAATGAGCAGTTCTTC
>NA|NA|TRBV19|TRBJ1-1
CASSIQQGGSEAFF
TGTGCCAGTAGTATACAACAGGGAGGGTCTGAAGCTTTCTTT
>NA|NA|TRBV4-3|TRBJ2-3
CASSLAMTAVPSTDTQYF
TGCGCCAGCAGCCTGGCGATGACAGCGGTCCCAAGCACAGATACGCAGTATTTT
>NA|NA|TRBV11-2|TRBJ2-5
CATGPGQETQYF
TGTGCCACGGGCCCTGGACAAGAGACCCAGTACTTC
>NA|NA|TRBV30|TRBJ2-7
CAWSPQGSYEQYF
TGTGCCTGGAGCCCCCAAGGCTCCTACGAGCAGTACTTC
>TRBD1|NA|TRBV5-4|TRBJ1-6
CASSSQTGGGSPLHF
TGTGCCAGCAGCTCGCAAACAGGGGGTGGGTCACCCCTCCACTTT
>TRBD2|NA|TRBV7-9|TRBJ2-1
CASSLPPRLAGGRNEQFF
TGTGCCAGCAGCTTACCCCCACGACTAGCGGGGGGGCGTAATGAGCAGTTCTTC
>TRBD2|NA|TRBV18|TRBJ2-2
CASSPGTSGRKGAGELFF
TGTGCCAGCTCACCCGGGACTAGCGGGAGGAAGGGCGCCGGGGAGCTGTTTTTT
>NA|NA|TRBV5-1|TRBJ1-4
CASSLAGGGSEKLFF
TGCGCCAGCAGCTTGGCCGGAGGGGGGTCTGAAAAACTGTTTTTT
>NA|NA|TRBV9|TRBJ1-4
CASSVAVSGGSEKLFF
TGTGCCAGCAGCGTAGCCGTATCTGGGGGCAGTGAAAAACTGTTTTTT
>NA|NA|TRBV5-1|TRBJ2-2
CASSRTLASNTGELFF
TGCGCCAGCAGTAGAACGCTCGCCTCGAACACCGGGGAGCTGTTTTTT
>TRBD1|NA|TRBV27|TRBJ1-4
CASRRGQINEKLFF
TGTGCCAGCCGAAGGGGACAGATTAATGAAAAACTGTTTTTT
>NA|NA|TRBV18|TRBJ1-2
CASSPLSGGPNYGYTF
TGTGCCAGCTCACCATTGAGCGGGGGACCTAACTATGGCTACACCTTC
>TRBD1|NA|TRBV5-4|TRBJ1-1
CASSLGQGLTEAFF
TGTGCCAGCAGCTTAGGACAGGGATTAACTGAAGCTTTCTTT
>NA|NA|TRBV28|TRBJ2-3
CASTGTDTQYF
TGTGCCAGCACAGGCACAGATACGCAGTATTTT
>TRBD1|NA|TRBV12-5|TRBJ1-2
CASGVGTGLGEDYGYTF
TGTGCTAGTGGTGTCGGGACAGGTCTTGGTGAGGACTATGGCTACACCTTC
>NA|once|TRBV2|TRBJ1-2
CASSGQVADYGYTF
TGTGCCAGCAGTGGACAGGTCGCGGACTATGGCTACACCTTC
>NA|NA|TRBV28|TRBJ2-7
CASSRRLGGAHYEQYF
TGTGCCAGCAGCCGACGGTTGGGGGGAGCACACTACGAGCAGTACTTC
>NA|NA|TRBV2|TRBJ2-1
CASSLDSYNEQFF
TGTGCCAGCAGTCTTGACTCCTACAATGAGCAGTTCTTC